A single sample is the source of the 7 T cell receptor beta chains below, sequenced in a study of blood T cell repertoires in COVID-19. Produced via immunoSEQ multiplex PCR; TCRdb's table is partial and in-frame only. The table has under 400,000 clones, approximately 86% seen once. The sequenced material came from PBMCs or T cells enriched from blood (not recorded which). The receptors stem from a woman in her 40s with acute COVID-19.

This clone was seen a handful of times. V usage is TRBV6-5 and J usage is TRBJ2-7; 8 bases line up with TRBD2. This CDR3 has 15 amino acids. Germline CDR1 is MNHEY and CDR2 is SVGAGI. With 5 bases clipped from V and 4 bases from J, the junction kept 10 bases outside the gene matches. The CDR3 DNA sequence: TGTGCCAGCAGTCCCACATTTAGCGGGGCATACGAGCAGTACTTC. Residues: CASSPTFSGAYEQYF.

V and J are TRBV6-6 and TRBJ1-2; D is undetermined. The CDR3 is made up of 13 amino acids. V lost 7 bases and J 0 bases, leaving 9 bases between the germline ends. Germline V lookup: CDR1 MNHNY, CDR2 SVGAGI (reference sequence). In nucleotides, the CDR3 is TGTGCCAGCATCATGGACTCTAACTATGGCTACACCTTC. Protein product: CASIMDSNYGYTF.

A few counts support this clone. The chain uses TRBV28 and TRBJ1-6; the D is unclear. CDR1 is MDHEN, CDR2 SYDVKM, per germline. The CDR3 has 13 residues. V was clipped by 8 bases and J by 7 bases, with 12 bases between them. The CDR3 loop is CASGIGGNSPLHF. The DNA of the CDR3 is TGTGCCAGCGGAATAGGAGGGAATTCACCCCTCCACTTT.

CDR3 DNA sequence: TGTGCCAGCAGCCAGCGGTCGCAGCCGAACACCGGGGAGCTGTTTTTT. It is translated as CASSQRSQPNTGELFF. The chain employs TRBV7-2 and TRBJ2-2, with D possibly matching TRBD2 (5 bases). The germline V gene has CDR1 SGHTA and CDR2 FQGNSA. This CDR3 is 16 amino acids long. Trimming left V 5 bases short and J 0 bases short, with 13 bases between.

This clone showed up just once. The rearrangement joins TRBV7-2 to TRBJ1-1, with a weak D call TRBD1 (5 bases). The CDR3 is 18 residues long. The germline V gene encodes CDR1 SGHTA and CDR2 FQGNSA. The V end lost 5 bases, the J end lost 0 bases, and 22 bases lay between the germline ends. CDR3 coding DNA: TGTGCCAGCAGCCCTAACCTTGGCAGGGCGAAACTGAACACTGAAGCTTTCTTT. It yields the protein CASSPNLGRAKLNTEAFF. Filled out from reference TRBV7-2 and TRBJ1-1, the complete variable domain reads GAGVSQSPSNKVTEKGKDVELRCDPISGHTALYWYRQSLGQGLEFLIYFQGNSAPDKSGLPSDRFSAERTGGSVSTLTIQRTQQEDSAVYLCASSPNLGRAKLNTEAFFGQGTRLTVV.

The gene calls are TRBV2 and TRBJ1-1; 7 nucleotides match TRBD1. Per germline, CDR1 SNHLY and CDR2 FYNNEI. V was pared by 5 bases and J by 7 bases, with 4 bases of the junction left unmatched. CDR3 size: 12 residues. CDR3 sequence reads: CASSRDSGEAFF. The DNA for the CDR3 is TGTGCCAGCAGTCGGGACAGTGGTGAAGCTTTCTTT.

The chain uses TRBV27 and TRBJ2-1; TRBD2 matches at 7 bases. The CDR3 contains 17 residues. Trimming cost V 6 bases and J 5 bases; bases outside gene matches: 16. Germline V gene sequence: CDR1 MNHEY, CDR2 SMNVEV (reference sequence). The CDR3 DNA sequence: TGTGCCAGCAGCCAGGGCTCTCCGGGACTAAGTGACAATGAGCAGTTCTTC. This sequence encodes CASSQGSPGLSDNEQFF.